What follows are 28 T cell receptor beta chains derived from one specimen sequenced in a study of shared clonotypes between healthy human individuals. Clones were sequenced by immunoSEQ multiplex PCR, and TCRdb holds only the in-frame ones, with some missing. Among some 2,500,000 clones listed, roughly 93% were seen once. The sequenced material came from naive CD4+ T cells from PBMCs. The sample's subset: CD45RA+ positively selected. These TCRs come from a man between 18 and 29 years old in good health. Some clones in this sample may be carry-over from other donors' samples.

With regard to this clone: Other DNA sequences in the sample encode the same CDR3. The chain employs TRBV5-1 and TRBJ2-7; D possibly matches TRBD1 or TRBD2 (5 bases each). Germline-derived CDR1 and CDR2 are SGHRS and YFSETQ. The V end was cut by 2 bases, the J end by 3 bases, with 9 bases between. This CDR3 region has 13 residues. The CDR3 region is CASSLGTHYEQYF. CDR3 DNA: TGCGCCAGCAGCTTAGGGACCCACTACGAGCAGTACTTC.

The chain has TRBV29-1 and TRBJ1-5, with D perhaps TRBD1 (5 bases). Trimming pared 3 bases from V and 9 bases from J, leaving 15 bases between. Germline CDR1 reads SQVTM; CDR2 reads ANQGSEA. This CDR3 is 13 amino acids long. Here the CDR3 reads CSVDLGVGGPQHF. Written as DNA, the CDR3 is TGCAGCGTTGATTTGGGGGTCGGCGGGCCCCAGCATTTT.

The CDR3 bases are TGTGCCAGCCTCGGGACAGCTCAAGAGACCCAGTACTTC. It codes for CASLGTAQETQYF. This chain links TRBV28 with TRBJ2-5, with 7 positions matching TRBD1. With 8 bases clipped from V and 2 bases from J, the junction kept 5 bases outside the gene matches. This CDR3 has 13 amino acids. Germline V CDR1 and CDR2: MDHEN, SYDVKM. Drawing the rest from reference TRBV28 and TRBJ2-5, the complete variable domain is DVKVTQSSRYLVKRTGEKVFLECVQDMDHENMFWYRQDPGLGLRLIYFSYDVKMKEKGDIPEGYSVSREKKERFSLILESASTNQTSMYLCASLGTAQETQYFGPGTRLLVL.

This clone was picked up one time. The sample holds other DNA sequences that translate to the same CDR3. V usage is TRBV5-1 and J usage is TRBJ1-4, with TRBD1 matching 7 bases. Germline V CDR1 and CDR2: SGHRS, YFSETQ. The trim removed 4 bases at V and 7 bases at J, leaving 7 bases unmatched. The CDR3 contains 14 residues. The CDR3 region is CASSLGQGGEKLFF. The CDR3 DNA reads TGCGCCAGCAGCCTCGGGCAGGGGGGTGAAAAACTGTTTTTT.

The chain carries TRBV4-2 and TRBJ1-4; perhaps TRBD1 as D (6 bases). Germline lookup yields CDR1 LGHNA and CDR2 YNFKEQ. The CDR3 is 16 amino acids. V shed 0 bases and J shed 8 bases, with 16 bases lying between them. CDR3 region: CASSQEGGGAREKLFF. The CDR3 nucleotides read TGTGCCAGCAGCCAAGAGGGCGGGGGGGCTCGAGAAAAACTGTTTTTT.

The genes are TRBV6-6 and TRBJ2-1; 7 positions match TRBD2. Germline trimming cut 6 bases from V and 4 bases from J; bases unmatched to any gene: 9. CDR3 length: 15 amino acids. Germline CDR1 reads MNHNY; CDR2 reads SVGAGI (reference sequence). The CDR3 here is CASRTPGLSYNEQFF. The CDR3 DNA follows: TGTGCCAGCAGGACACCGGGACTATCGTACAATGAGCAGTTCTTC.

The V call is TRBV6-4, the J call TRBJ1-1; D may be TRBD1 (5 bases). Trimming cost V 4 bases and J 1 base, with 13 bases left between them. This CDR3 spans 15 amino acids. The V gene's germline CDR1 is MRHNA and CDR2 SNTAGT. CDR3 DNA: TGTGCCAGCAGTGTAAGCAGGGAGAAGAACACTGAAGCTTTCTTT. This translates into CASSVSREKNTEAFF.

The chain employs TRBV6-1 and TRBJ1-2; perhaps TRBD1 as D (5 bases). Germline V lookup: CDR1 MNHNS, CDR2 SASEGT. V lost 6 bases and J lost 4, with 18 bases in between. The CDR3 has 15 amino acids. CDR3 sequence reads: CASSLGQFRGYGYTF. CDR3 nucleotide sequence: TGTGCCAGCAGCCTAGGCCAATTTAGGGGCTATGGCTACACCTTC.

The V gene is TRBV7-6, the J gene TRBJ1-5; D is unresolved. The CDR3 is 13 residues long. Germline CDR1 is SGHVS and CDR2 is FNYEAQ. Trimming left V 2 bases short and J 4 bases short, with 6 bases between. The CDR3 DNA sequence: TGTGCCAGCAGCTTAAGCGAAAATCAGCCCCAGCATTTT. Its protein is CASSLSENQPQHF.

The rearrangement links TRBV7-9 to TRBJ2-5, with no clear D. V lost 7 bases and J 6 bases, leaving 9 bases between the germline ends. CDR1 is SEHNR, CDR2 FQNEAQ, per germline (reference sequence). CDR3 length: 11 residues. This CDR3 is CASNAFQTQYF. The CDR3 DNA follows: TGTGCCAGCAACGCCTTCCAGACCCAGTACTTC.

With respect to this clone: The same CDR3 arises from other DNA sequences in this sample as well. The chain combines TRBV11-2 with TRBJ2-7, with D possibly being TRBD2 (6 bases). Germline V gene sequence: CDR1 SGHAT, CDR2 FQNNGV. The length of the CDR3 is 13 residues. V was trimmed by 1 base and J by 4 bases, leaving 8 bases between them. The CDR3 is CASSLGREYEQYF. As DNA, the CDR3 is TGTGCCAGCAGCTTAGGACGGGAGTACGAGCAGTACTTC.

This chain uses TRBV6-1 with TRBJ2-1; 9 positions agree with TRBD1. There are 15 residues in the CDR3. CDR1 MNHNS and CDR2 SASEGT come from the germline V gene. V dropped 6 bases and J dropped 4; count of bases not matched to a gene: 7. CDR3 residues: CASRYRDRVYNEQFF. The DNA of the CDR3 is TGTGCCAGCAGATACCGGGACAGGGTGTACAATGAGCAGTTCTTC.

This clone was detected once. The identical CDR3 is also encoded by other nucleotide sequences in the sample. The chain links TRBV7-9 to TRBJ1-1; 8 nucleotides agree with TRBD1. The CDR3 extends over 13 amino acids. Unmatched junction bases numbered 4, after V lost 6 bases and J lost 4 bases. CDR1 and CDR2 (germline): SEHNR, FQNEAQ (reference sequence). This CDR3 reads CASSLTGGTEAFF. In DNA form, the CDR3 reads TGTGCCAGCAGTCTTACAGGGGGCACTGAAGCTTTCTTT.

The rearrangement uses TRBV5-4 and TRBJ2-3; D is tentatively TRBD1 or TRBD2 (7 bases each). CDR3 length equals 16 residues. The germline gives CDR1 SGHNT, CDR2 YYREEE (reference sequence). V lost 3 bases and J 2 bases, leaving 16 bases between the germline ends. CDR3 protein: CASSSPGGATTDTQYF. The CDR3 coding sequence is TGTGCCAGCAGCTCGCCAGGGGGGGCTACCACAGATACGCAGTATTTT.

This sequence joins TRBV11-3 and TRBJ2-2; 10 bases map to TRBD1. The ends lost 1 base at V and 4 bases at J; junction bases unmatched: 3. CDR1 and CDR2 from the germline V gene are SGHNT and YENEEA. CDR3 length: 16 amino acids. The CDR3 sequence is CASSLGGTGATGELFF. The CDR3 DNA follows: TGTGCCAGCAGCTTAGGTGGGACAGGGGCCACCGGGGAGCTGTTTTTT.

The CDR3: CASSQPGTGTEAFF. In DNA, the CDR3 is TGTGCCAGCAGCCAACCCGGGACAGGCACTGAAGCTTTCTTT. This chain uses TRBV14 with TRBJ1-1; TRBD1 matches 8 bases. V lost 2 bases, J lost 4 bases, and 3 bases stayed unmatched. Germline V gives CDR1 SGHDN, CDR2 FVKESK. The CDR3 has 14 residues.

This clone was counted between two and nine times. The chain couples TRBV5-5 to TRBJ2-7; D remains unclear. The germline V gene has CDR1 SGHKS and CDR2 YYEKEE (reference sequence). The CDR3 length is 11 residues. Trimming left V 3 bases short and J 4 bases short, with 5 bases between. This chain's CDR3 is CASSSWYEQYF. DNA of the CDR3: TGTGCCAGCAGCTCGTGGTACGAGCAGTACTTC.

The V gene is TRBV11-2, the J gene TRBJ2-1, with TRBD2 matching 7 bases. V trimming: 6 bases; J trimming: 3 bases; junction bases outside the gene matches: 8. Germline V gives CDR1 SGHAT, CDR2 FQNNGV. The CDR3 runs to 15 residues. CDR3 in amino acids: CASRKGASGYNEQFF. The CDR3, as DNA: TGTGCCAGCAGAAAAGGGGCTAGCGGCTACAATGAGCAGTTCTTC.

DNA of the CDR3: TGTGCCAGCAGTTTACTTGTAGGAGGGGGTATGTCATTATACGAGCAGTACTTC. It encodes CASSLLVGGGMSLYEQYF. The V and J genes are TRBV28 and TRBJ2-7; D tentatively fits TRBD1 or TRBD2 (6 bases each). The CDR3 is 18 amino acids. Germline-derived CDR1 and CDR2 are MDHEN and SYDVKM. V was clipped by 2 bases and J by 4 bases, with 24 bases between them.

The chain links TRBV4-2 to TRBJ2-7; a possible D gene is TRBD2 (5 bases). The CDR3 loop spans 14 amino acids. Germline V gene sequence: CDR1 LGHNA, CDR2 YNFKEQ. Trimming took off 0 bases at V and 4 bases at J, with 10 bases between the two ends. The CDR3 DNA is TGTGCCAGCAGCCAAGATTCGCGCGGGTACGAGCAGTACTTC. Encoded protein: CASSQDSRGYEQYF.

In its sample, this clone was seen once. This CDR3 is also generated by other DNA sequences in the sample. The gene calls are TRBV29-1 and TRBJ1-3; no firm D call. V lost 0 bases and J 4 bases, leaving 7 bases between the germline ends. CDR3 length equals 13 residues. Germline CDR1 reads SQVTM; CDR2 reads ANQGSEA. The CDR3 nucleotides are TGCAGCGTTGAAGAAGGGTCGGGAAACACCATATATTTT. Its translation is CSVEEGSGNTIYF.

V gene TRBV10-3 combines with J gene TRBJ2-1; TRBD2 matches 7 bases. The CDR3 is 14 amino acids. The germline V gene encodes CDR1 ENHRY and CDR2 SYGVKD. J lost 9 bases, V lost 6 bases, and 11 bases had no gene match. The CDR3 sequence is CAIRAGESNSEQFF. The CDR3 nucleotides read TGTGCCATCAGGGCGGGAGAGAGCAATAGTGAGCAGTTCTTC.

This chain links TRBV28 with TRBJ1-5; no clear D. The CDR3 sequence is 12 residues long. V was trimmed by 4 bases and J by 10 bases, leaving 11 bases between them. Germline V gene lookup returns CDR1 MDHEN and CDR2 SYDVKM. The CDR3 region is CASSSEGRPQHF. The DNA for the CDR3 is TGTGCCAGCAGTTCTGAAGGCCGACCCCAGCATTTT.

The chain employs TRBV5-6 and TRBJ2-7, with D uncertain. The germline V gene has CDR1 SGHDT and CDR2 YYEEEE. V was cut by 4 bases and J by 2 bases, with 10 bases left in between. The CDR3 is 13 residues long. The CDR3 loop is CASSASLAYEQYF. The CDR3 DNA is TGTGCCAGCAGCGCAAGCCTAGCCTACGAGCAGTACTTC.

The count of this clone is one. The chain has TRBV25-1 and TRBJ1-4, with TRBD1 matching 12 bases. Germline loops: CDR1 MGHDK, CDR2 SYGVNS. V lost 4 bases and J lost 7; bases outside the gene matches: 4. The CDR3 sequence is 15 residues long. The CDR3 sequence: CASSVGQGASEKLFF. DNA of the CDR3: TGTGCCAGCAGTGTGGGACAGGGGGCCTCTGAAAAACTGTTTTTT.

The chain carries TRBV6-5 and TRBJ2-7; 8 bases are a match to TRBD1. Germline CDR1 reads MNHEY; CDR2 reads SVGAGI. The CDR3 loop spans 15 amino acids. V shed 6 bases and J 1 base; nucleotides not matched to a gene: 8. The CDR3 here is CASSPTGGISYEQYF. The CDR3 bases are TGTGCCAGCAGCCCTACAGGGGGAATTTCCTACGAGCAGTACTTC.

The CDR3 loop is CASSLPRTDSGNTIYF. CDR3 sequence (DNA): TGTGCCAGCAGTCTCCCAAGGACGGACTCTGGAAACACCATATATTTT. The V gene is TRBV28, the J gene TRBJ1-3; D unresolved. Deletions cut 5 bases from V and 0 bases from J, with 14 bases between. The CDR3 length is 16 residues. CDR1 is MDHEN and CDR2 is SYDVKM in the germline V gene.

This clone occurred once. The chain employs TRBV20-1 and TRBJ2-3; D ambiguous. Germline V gene sequence: CDR1 DFQATT, CDR2 SNEGSKA (reference sequence). CDR3 size: 11 residues. Here the CDR3 reads CSAFNTDTQYF. CDR3 DNA: TGCAGCGCCTTTAACACAGATACGCAGTATTTT.